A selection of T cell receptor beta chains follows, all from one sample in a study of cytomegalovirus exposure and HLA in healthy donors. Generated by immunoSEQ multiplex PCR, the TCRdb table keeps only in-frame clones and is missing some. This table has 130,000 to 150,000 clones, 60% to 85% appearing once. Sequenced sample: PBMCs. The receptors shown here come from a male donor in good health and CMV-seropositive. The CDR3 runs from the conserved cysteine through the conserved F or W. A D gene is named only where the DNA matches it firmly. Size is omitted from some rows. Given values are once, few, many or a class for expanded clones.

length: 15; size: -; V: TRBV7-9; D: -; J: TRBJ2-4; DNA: TGTGCCAGCAGCCCCGATGGGGCGACGGGTAACATTCAGTACTTC; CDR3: CASSPDGATGNIQYF
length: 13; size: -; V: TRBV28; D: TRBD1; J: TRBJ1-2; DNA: TGTGCCAGCAGTCCCGGACAGGGCTATGGCTACACCTTC; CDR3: CASSPGQGYGYTF
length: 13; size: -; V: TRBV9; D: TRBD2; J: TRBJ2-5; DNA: TGTGCCAGCAACCGCGGGGGGGAGGGGACCCAGTACTTC; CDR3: CASNRGGEGTQYF
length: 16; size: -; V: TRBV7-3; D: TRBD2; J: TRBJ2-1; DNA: TGTGCCAGCAGCAAAGGACTAGCGGGGGGTAACAATGAGCAGTTCTTC; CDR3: CASSKGLAGGNNEQFF
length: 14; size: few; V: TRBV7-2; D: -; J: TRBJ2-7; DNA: TGTGCCAGCAGCGCCGGGGTCAGCTCCTACGAGCAGTACTTC; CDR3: CASSAGVSSYEQYF
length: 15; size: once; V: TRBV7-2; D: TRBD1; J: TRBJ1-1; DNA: TGTGCCAGCAGCTTACAGGGGGCAGTGAACACTGAAGCTTTCTTT; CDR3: CASSLQGAVNTEAFF
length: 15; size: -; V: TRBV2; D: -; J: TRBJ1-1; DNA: TGTGCCAGCACTACCCCCGGGGGGGCCGACACTGAAGCTTTCTTT; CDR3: CASTTPGGADTEAFF
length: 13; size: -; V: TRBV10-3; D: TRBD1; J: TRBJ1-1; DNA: TGTGCCATCAGCCTAACAGGGGACACTGAAGCTTTCTTT; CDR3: CAISLTGDTEAFF
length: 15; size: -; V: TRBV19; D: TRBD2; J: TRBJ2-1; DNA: TGTGCCAGTAGTAGAGCGGGGGGGCCTTACAATGAGCAGTTCTTC; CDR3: CASSRAGGPYNEQFF
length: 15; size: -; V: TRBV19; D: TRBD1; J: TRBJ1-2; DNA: TGTGCCAGTAGTACTACAGACAGGGGGCGAGATGGCTACACCTTC; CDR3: CASSTTDRGRDGYTF
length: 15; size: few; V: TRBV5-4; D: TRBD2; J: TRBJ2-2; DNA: TGTGCCAGCAGCCGGGGTACTAGCGTCACCGGGGAGCTGTTTTTT; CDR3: CASSRGTSVTGELFF
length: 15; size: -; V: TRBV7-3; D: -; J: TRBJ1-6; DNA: TGTGCCAGCAGCTTGAGGAGGGTGGAGAATTCACCCCTCCACTTT; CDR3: CASSLRRVENSPLHF
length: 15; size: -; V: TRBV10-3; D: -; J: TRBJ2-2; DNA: TGTGCCATCAGTGAGACAGCGGGGAACACCGGGGAGCTGTTTTTT; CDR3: CAISETAGNTGELFF
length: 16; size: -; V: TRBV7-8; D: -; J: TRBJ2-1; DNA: TGTGCCAGCAGCTTAATAGTGGAGGCAGCGTACAATGAGCAGTTCTTC; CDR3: CASSLIVEAAYNEQFF
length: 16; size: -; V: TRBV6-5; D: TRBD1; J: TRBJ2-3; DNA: TGTGCCAGCAGTTACTCGGGGGACAGGGCCACAGATACGCAGTATTTT; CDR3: CASSYSGDRATDTQYF
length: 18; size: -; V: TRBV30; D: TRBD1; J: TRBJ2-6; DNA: TGTGCCTGGAGTGGTACGGGACAGCAACTCTCTGGGGCCAACGTCCTGACTTTC; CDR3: CAWSGTGQQLSGANVLTF
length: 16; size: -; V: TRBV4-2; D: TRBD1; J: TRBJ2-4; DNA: TGTGCCAGCAGCTATGGACAGGGTGTTGACAAAAACATTCAGTACTTC; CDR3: CASSYGQGVDKNIQYF
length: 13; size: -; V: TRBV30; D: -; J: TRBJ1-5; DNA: TGTGCCTGGAGTCCCCGGGGTGGTCAGCCCCAGCATTTT; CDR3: CAWSPRGGQPQHF
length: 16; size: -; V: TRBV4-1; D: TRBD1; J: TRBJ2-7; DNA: TGCGCCAGCAGCGGCCTGGGACAGGGAGACTCCTACGAGCAGTACTTC; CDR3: CASSGLGQGDSYEQYF
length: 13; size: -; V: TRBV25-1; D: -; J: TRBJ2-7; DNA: TGTGCCACCGTCCGCGGGGCGGGCTACGAGCAGTACTTC; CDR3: CATVRGAGYEQYF
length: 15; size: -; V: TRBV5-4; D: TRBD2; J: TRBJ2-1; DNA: TGTGCCAGCAGTTTAAGCGGGAGCTCCTACAATGAGCAGTTCTTC; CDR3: CASSLSGSSYNEQFF
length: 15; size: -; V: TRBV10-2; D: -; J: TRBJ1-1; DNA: TGCGCCAGCAGTGAGTGGAGGGACCCTCGCCCGGGAGCTTTCTTT; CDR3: CASSEWRDPRPGAFF